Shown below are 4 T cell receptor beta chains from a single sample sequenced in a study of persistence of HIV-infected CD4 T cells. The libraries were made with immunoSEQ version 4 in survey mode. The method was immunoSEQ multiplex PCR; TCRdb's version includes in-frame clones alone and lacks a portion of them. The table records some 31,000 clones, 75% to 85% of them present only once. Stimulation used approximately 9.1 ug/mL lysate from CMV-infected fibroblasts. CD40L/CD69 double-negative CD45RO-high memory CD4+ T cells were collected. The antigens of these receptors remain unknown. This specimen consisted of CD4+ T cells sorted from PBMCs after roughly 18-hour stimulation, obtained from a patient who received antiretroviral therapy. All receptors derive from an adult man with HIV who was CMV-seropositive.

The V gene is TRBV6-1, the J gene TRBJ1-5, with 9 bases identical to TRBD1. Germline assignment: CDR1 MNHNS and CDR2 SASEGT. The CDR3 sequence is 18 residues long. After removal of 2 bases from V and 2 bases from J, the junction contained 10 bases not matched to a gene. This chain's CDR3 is CASSENRGRLIGNQPQHF. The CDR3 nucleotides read TGTGCCAGCAGTGAAAACAGGGGGCGCCTTATCGGCAATCAGCCCCAGCATTTT.

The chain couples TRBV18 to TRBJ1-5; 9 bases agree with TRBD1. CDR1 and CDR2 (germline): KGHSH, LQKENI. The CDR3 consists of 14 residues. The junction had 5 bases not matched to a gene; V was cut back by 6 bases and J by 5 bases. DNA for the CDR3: TGTGCCAGCTCGGGACAGGGCAGCTATCAGCCCCAGCATTTT. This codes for CASSGQGSYQPQHF.

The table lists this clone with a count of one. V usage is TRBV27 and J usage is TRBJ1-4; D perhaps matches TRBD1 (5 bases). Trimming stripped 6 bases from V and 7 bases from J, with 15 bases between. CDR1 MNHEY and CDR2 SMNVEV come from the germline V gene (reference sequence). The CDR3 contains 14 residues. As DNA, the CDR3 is TGTGCCAGCAGGGCGATGGGGGGGGGTGAAAAACTGTTTTTT. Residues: CASRAMGGGEKLFF.

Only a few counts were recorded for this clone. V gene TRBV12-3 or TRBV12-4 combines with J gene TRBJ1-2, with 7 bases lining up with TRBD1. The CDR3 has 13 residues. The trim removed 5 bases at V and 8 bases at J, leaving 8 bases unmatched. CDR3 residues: CASSNRTGGGYTF. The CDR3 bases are TGTGCCAGCAGTAATAGGACAGGCGGCGGCTACACCTTC.